These T cell receptor beta chains were read from a single sample in a study of cytomegalovirus exposure and HLA in healthy donors. This table comes from immunoSEQ multiplex PCR, and its TCRdb copy is limited to in-frame clones, with some not included. There are approximately 180,000 clones in the sample; 86% occur only once, and more than 1.1% lies in the top ten. The sample comprised PBMCs. The receptors stem from a woman younger than 35 in good health and CMV-seronegative. CDR3s include the opening cysteine and the closing phenylalanine or tryptophan. The D gene is left open where the match is weak. Clone size is stated in some rows and not others, as once, few, many or a class when expanded.

D	J	size	V	CDR3	DNA
NA	TRBJ1-2	NA	TRBV6-6	CASKAGGTNYGYTF	TGTGCCAGCAAGGCGGGGGGGACTAACTATGGCTACACCTTC
NA	TRBJ1-1	NA	TRBV10-3	CAISEPQTRTAFF	TGTGCCATCAGTGAGCCACAGACCAGAACGGCTTTCTTT
TRBD1	TRBJ2-7	NA	TRBV5-1	CASSLAVTGDTYEQYF	TGCGCCAGCAGCTTGGCTGTGACAGGGGATACCTACGAGCAGTACTTC
NA	TRBJ2-5	NA	TRBV18	CASSLTGQEETQYF	TGTGCCAGCTCACTGACGGGACAAGAAGAGACCCAGTACTTC
NA	TRBJ1-2	NA	TRBV29-1	CSVVSGNLPLYGYTF	TGCAGCGTTGTGTCGGGAAACCTACCCCTCTATGGCTACACCTTC
NA	TRBJ1-1	NA	TRBV28	CASSQTMNTEAFF	TGTGCCAGCAGTCAGACTATGAACACTGAAGCTTTCTTT
NA	TRBJ1-4	NA	TRBV1	CTSSHPPTQRLFF	TGCACCAGCAGCCATCCCCCTACTCAAAGACTGTTTTTT
NA	TRBJ1-6	once	TRBV19	CASLDGSSYNSPLHF	TGTGCCAGTTTAGACGGGAGCTCCTATAATTCACCCCTCCACTTT
TRBD1	TRBJ1-2	NA	TRBV4-1	CASSLVGQAAYGYTF	TGCGCCAGCAGCCTTGTCGGACAGGCCGCCTATGGCTACACCTTC
NA	TRBJ1-5	few	TRBV6-1	CASRATEQGFQPQHF	TGTGCCAGCAGGGCGACCGAACAGGGCTTCCAGCCCCAGCATTTT
NA	TRBJ2-5	NA	TRBV6-6	CASSYNGMYQETQYF	TGTGCCAGCAGTTACAACGGGATGTACCAAGAGACCCAGTACTTC
NA	TRBJ2-4	few	TRBV7-6	CASSPPSELAKNIQYF	TGTGCCAGCAGCCCCCCATCCGAGCTAGCCAAAAACATTCAGTACTTC
TRBD1	TRBJ1-2	NA	TRBV6-1	CASSQRTGSNGYTF	TGTGCCAGCAGTCAAAGGACAGGGAGTAATGGCTACACCTTC
NA	TRBJ1-1	once	TRBV15	CATSRIQGWYTEAFF	TGTGCCACCAGCAGAATTCAGGGGTGGTACACTGAAGCTTTCTTT
NA	TRBJ2-7	NA	TRBV2	CASSLGSGSYEQYF	TGTGCCAGCAGTCTTGGTTCGGGGAGCTACGAGCAGTACTTC
TRBD1	TRBJ2-7	once	TRBV19	CASSAGQGISYEQYF	TGTGCCAGTAGTGCCGGACAGGGAATCTCCTACGAGCAGTACTTC
NA	TRBJ1-2	NA	TRBV7-2	CASSLGGHNYGYTF	TGTGCCAGCAGCTTGGGTGGGCACAACTATGGCTACACCTTC
NA	TRBJ1-1	NA	TRBV5-6	CASSLAGSSGTEAFF	TGTGCCAGCAGCTTGGCCGGCAGCTCGGGCACTGAAGCTTTCTTT
NA	TRBJ2-1	NA	TRBV15	CATSRDRGSREQFF	TGTGCCACCAGCAGAGATCGTGGGAGCCGTGAGCAGTTCTTC
NA	TRBJ2-2	once	TRBV19	CASMQTAFTGELFF	TGTGCCAGTATGCAGACAGCCTTCACCGGGGAGCTGTTTTTT
TRBD1	TRBJ2-3	once	TRBV5-6	CASSLVFGRGIFTDTQYF	TGTGCCAGCAGCTTGGTGTTTGGCAGGGGGATCTTCACAGATACGCAGTATTTT
TRBD1	TRBJ1-5	once	TRBV19	CASSLGVQGGRGNQPQHF	TGTGCCAGTAGTCTTGGCGTCCAAGGGGGCCGTGGCAATCAGCCCCAGCATTTT
TRBD1	TRBJ2-7	NA	TRBV5-4	CASSVVTGGEYEQYF	TGTGCCAGCAGCGTAGTAACAGGGGGCGAATACGAGCAGTACTTC
NA	TRBJ1-2	NA	TRBV5-4	CASRLGQNYGYTF	TGTGCCAGCAGACTCGGACAGAACTATGGCTACACCTTC
NA	TRBJ2-3	NA	TRBV5-6	CASSSLALEGDTQYF	TGTGCCAGCAGTTCACTAGCTCTCGAGGGGGATACGCAGTATTTT
NA	TRBJ2-7	NA	TRBV6-1	CASSEWGGFASYEQYF	TGTGCCAGCAGTGAATGGGGAGGCTTTGCCTCCTACGAGCAGTACTTC
NA	TRBJ2-2	NA	TRBV2	CAILGSPNTGELFF	TGTGCCATCCTAGGAAGCCCGAACACCGGGGAGCTGTTTTTT
TRBD2	TRBJ2-5	NA	TRBV6-1	CASSPGLQETQYF	TGTGCCAGCAGTCCGGGACTACAAGAGACCCAGTACTTC
TRBD2	TRBJ2-5	NA	TRBV30	CAWSVVLAGANQETQYF	TGTGCCTGGAGTGTAGTCCTAGCGGGGGCCAACCAAGAGACCCAGTACTTC
NA	TRBJ2-3	NA	TRBV10-2	CASEEGSAAQYF	TGCGCCAGCGAAGAGGGCTCTGCTGCGCAGTATTTT
TRBD1	TRBJ2-7	NA	TRBV11-2	CASSAGTGGYEQYF	TGTGCCAGCAGCGCCGGGACAGGGGGCTACGAGCAGTACTTC
TRBD1	TRBJ1-4	NA	TRBV7-9	CASSSRDRGPGKLFF	TGTGCCAGCAGCTCCCGGGACAGGGGTCCCGGAAAACTGTTTTTT
TRBD2	TRBJ2-3	NA	TRBV4-1	CASRGGESSGGATDTQYF	TGCGCCAGCCGAGGAGGAGAGTCTAGCGGGGGGGCGACAGATACGCAGTATTTT
NA	TRBJ1-3	NA	TRBV7-7	CASSPQEGHTIYF	TGTGCCAGCAGTCCCCAGGAGGGGCACACCATATATTTT
NA	TRBJ1-2	NA	TRBV13	CASSGRGGALLYTNHDYGYTF	TGTGCCAGCAGCGGAAGGGGAGGGGCCCTCCTATACACGAACCACGACTATGGCTACACCTTC
NA	TRBJ2-3	NA	TRBV5-1	CASRELARDTQYF	TGCGCCAGCAGGGAACTAGCCCGTGATACGCAGTATTTT
TRBD1	TRBJ1-1	NA	TRBV7-3	CASSLTGQSNTEAFF	TGTGCCAGCAGCTTAACGGGACAGAGCAACACTGAAGCTTTCTTT
NA	TRBJ2-7	NA	TRBV25-1	CASSVNYEQYF	TGTGCCAGCAGTGTTAACTACGAGCAGTACTTC
NA	TRBJ2-3	NA	TRBV14	CASSQAGVRSTDTQYF	TGTGCCAGCAGCCAAGCGGGAGTACGAAGCACAGATACGCAGTATTTT
TRBD1	TRBJ2-7	NA	TRBV30	CAWSVDLGQGPQYF	TGTGCCTGGAGTGTGGATTTAGGACAGGGACCGCAGTACTTC
TRBD2	TRBJ2-3	NA	TRBV14	CASSQKPGTWASGLTDTQYF	TGTGCCAGCAGCCAAAAACCCGGAACGTGGGCTAGCGGGCTCACAGATACGCAGTATTTT
TRBD1	TRBJ1-4	NA	TRBV30	CAWSVLPGTGIISATNEKLFF	TGTGCCTGGAGTGTACTTCCGGGGACAGGGATCATTTCGGCTACTAATGAAAAACTGTTTTTT
TRBD2	TRBJ2-7	NA	TRBV19	CASTPGLASYEQYF	TGTGCCAGTACTCCGGGACTAGCTTCCTACGAGCAGTACTTC
TRBD1	TRBJ1-2	NA	TRBV5-6	CASSFERQGFLYGYTF	TGTGCCAGCAGCTTCGAGAGACAGGGGTTCCTCTATGGCTACACCTTC
NA	TRBJ1-1	NA	TRBV29-1	CSVETAQAFF	TGCAGCGTTGAGACAGCTCAAGCTTTCTTT
NA	TRBJ1-4	once	TRBV7-9	CASSSRGSNEKLFF	TGTGCCAGCAGCTCTCGGGGGTCGAATGAAAAACTGTTTTTT
NA	TRBJ1-1	NA	TRBV4-1	CASRYRENTEAFF	TGCGCCAGCAGATACAGGGAAAACACTGAAGCTTTCTTT
NA	TRBJ1-5	NA	TRBV4-1	CASSQVGGAGNQPQHF	TGCGCCAGCAGCCAAGTGGGGGGGGCAGGCAATCAGCCCCAGCATTTT
NA	TRBJ1-4	once	TRBV6-1	CASRDYRGVEKLFF	TGTGCCAGCAGAGACTACCGTGGGGTTGAAAAACTGTTTTTT
TRBD1	TRBJ2-3	NA	TRBV2	CASSLIDRVRTDTQYF	TGTGCCAGCAGCCTAATCGACAGGGTGCGCACAGATACGCAGTATTTT
NA	TRBJ2-1	NA	TRBV19	CASSTGTLFGNEQFF	TGTGCCAGTAGTACCGGGACTCTCTTTGGTAATGAGCAGTTCTTC
TRBD1	TRBJ1-1	once	TRBV30	CAWTARDRGRYTEAFF	TGTGCCTGGACCGCCCGGGACAGGGGGCGATACACTGAAGCTTTCTTT
TRBD1	TRBJ1-1	NA	TRBV6-4	CASRTTGEDTEAFF	TGTGCCAGCAGGACAACAGGGGAGGACACTGAAGCTTTCTTT
NA	TRBJ2-2	NA	TRBV5-6	CASSSDSPGELFF	TGTGCCAGCAGCTCTGACAGCCCCGGGGAGCTGTTTTTT
NA	TRBJ2-3	NA	TRBV15	CATSRDGAPGTQYF	TGTGCCACCAGCAGAGATGGGGCCCCCGGAACGCAGTATTTT